These T cell receptor beta chains were read from a single sample in a study of T-cell reconstitution after alpha-beta-depleted transplantation in children. TCRdb re-called the PCR reads with MiXCR, one entry per CDR3 protein. The sample yields about 610,000 distinct CDR3 sequences, over 9.5% seen once. Sequenced material: PBMCs from the stem cell graft donor, taken from the stem cell graft. The source of these receptors is a human donor who donated a stem cell graft to a child with acute myeloid leukemia. Both conserved end residues are part of each CDR3. Each record gives: clone size, V gene, J gene, D gene, CDR3 DNA, CDR3 protein. A D gene is named only where the DNA matches it firmly. Clone sizes are given selectively: once, few, many, or a class where the clone is expanded.

.	TRBV15	TRBJ2-1	.	TGTGCCACCAAAGTGGGGGACGTCAAAGGCAATGAGCAGTTCTTC	CATKVGDVKGNEQFF
.	TRBV20-1	TRBJ2-1	TRBD2	TGCAGTGGGGCGGGAGGGCCGGATGAGCAGTTCTTC	CSGAGGPDEQFF
.	TRBV29-1	TRBJ2-7	.	TGCTCAGCGTTGGGAAGGGCCAGCTCCTACGAGCAGTACTTC	CSALGRASSYEQYF
.	TRBV5-5	TRBJ1-2	.	TGTGCCAGCAGCTTGTTCGGGGAAGGGTCTGGCTACACCTTC	CASSLFGEGSGYTF
.	TRBV4-1	TRBJ2-7	TRBD2	TGCGCCAGCAGCCAAGAAGGAGCGGGAGGACTCCACGAGCAGTACTTC	CASSQEGAGGLHEQYF
few	TRBV7-2	TRBJ2-1	.	TGTGCCAGCAGCTTAGCGGGCCTATGGGGGCTCAAGGGCAATGAGCAGTTCTTC	CASSLAGLWGLKGNEQFF
many	TRBV29-1	TRBJ1-1	.	TGCAGCGTTGATTTCAGGGCGAGGAACACTGAAGCTTTCTTT	CSVDFRARNTEAFF
.	TRBV9	TRBJ2-5	.	TGTGCCAGCAGCCAAGGGGTGACCCCTCTCCAAGAGACCCAGTACTTC	CASSQGVTPLQETQYF
few	TRBV7-3	TRBJ2-5	.	TGTGCCAGCAGCTTGGGGAGTAAAGAAGAGACCCAGTACTTC	CASSLGSKEETQYF
few	TRBV11-2	TRBJ2-1	TRBD2	TGTGCCAGCAGCTTAGGTAGGACTAGCCACAATGAGCAGTTCTTC	CASSLGRTSHNEQFF
many	TRBV20-1	TRBJ2-7	TRBD1	TGCAGTGCTAGGGACCCCCAGGGACAGGGGGGATCCTACGAGCAGTACTTC	CSARDPQGQGGSYEQYF
many	TRBV3-1	TRBJ1-6	.	TGTGCCAGCAGCCATCGCCCCTCCTATAATTCACCCCTCCACTTT	CASSHRPSYNSPLHF
.	TRBV5-1	TRBJ2-5	.	TGCGCCAGCAGCTCGGACGGGACGACAGAGACCCAGTACTTC	CASSSDGTTETQYF
many	TRBV5-5	TRBJ2-2	TRBD2	TGTGCCAGCAGCTCTAGCGGGGGGGCGGGCACCGGGGAGCTGTTTTTT	CASSSSGGAGTGELFF
few	TRBV4-2	TRBJ2-3	.	TGTGCCAGCAGCCAAGAATATCGCAGAGATACGCAGTATTTT	CASSQEYRRDTQYF
few	TRBV20-1	TRBJ1-5	TRBD1	TGCAGTGCTTGGACAGGGGCGCAGGAACAGCCCCAGCATTTT	CSAWTGAQEQPQHF
few	TRBV4-3	TRBJ2-1	.	TGCGCCAGCAGCCAAGATCTTTCGGGAACGGAGCGCAATGAGCAGTTCTTC	CASSQDLSGTERNEQFF
few	TRBV6-5	TRBJ2-3	TRBD2	TGTGCCAGCAGTCAACTCGCGGGAGAGGGAGATACGCAGTATTTT	CASSQLAGEGDTQYF
many	TRBV29-1	TRBJ2-3	.	TGCAGCGTTGATGGAGTGACCCAAGGGGATACGCAGTATTTT	CSVDGVTQGDTQYF
few	TRBV5-1	TRBJ1-1	TRBD1	TGCGCCAGCAGCCCGGGACAGGGCTTTAACACTGAAGCTTTCTTT	CASSPGQGFNTEAFF
many	TRBV27	TRBJ2-7	TRBD1	TGTGCCAGCAGTTTGCTAAGGACAGGGGAGGTAGGCGAGCAGTACTTC	CASSLLRTGEVGEQYF
.	TRBV12-3/TRBV12-4	TRBJ2-1	TRBD2	TGTGCCAGCAGACGACTAGCGGGAGGGCCTCTCAATGAGCAGTTCTTC	CASRRLAGGPLNEQFF
.	TRBV24-1	TRBJ2-6	.	TGTGCCACCAGTTTGGGAACCTCTGGGGCCAACGTCCTGACTTTC	CATSLGTSGANVLTF
.	TRBV4-2	TRBJ2-3	TRBD2	TGTGCCAGCAGCCAAAGCTCTAGCGGCCAACCGGACACGCAGTATTTT	CASSQSSSGQPDTQYF
.	TRBV7-2	TRBJ2-1	TRBD1	TGTGCCAGCAGCTCCCCGACAGGGATGGACTACAATGAGCAGTTCTTC	CASSSPTGMDYNEQFF
many	TRBV20-1	TRBJ2-7	TRBD1	TGCAGTGCTAGTCGTAGACAGGGGGCGTACGAGCAGTACTTC	CSASRRQGAYEQYF
few	TRBV29-1	TRBJ1-5	TRBD1	TGCAGCGTAGGACAGGGAGGCAATCAGCCCCAGCATTTT	CSVGQGGNQPQHF
.	TRBV14	TRBJ2-5	TRBD2	TGTGCCAGCAGCCTGACCCGACTAGCGGGAGTAAAGGAGACCCAGTACTTC	CASSLTRLAGVKETQYF
.	TRBV28	TRBJ1-1	.	TGTGCCAGCAGTTTATTTGCAGGGGCGTCAACTTCTGAAGCTTTCTTT	CASSLFAGASTSEAFF
few	TRBV7-3	TRBJ2-3	TRBD2	TGTGCCAGCAGCTTAGTGGGAGGGCCAGTGGTAGATACGCAGTATTTT	CASSLVGGPVVDTQYF